This entry describes one TCR beta chain. No antigen is known for it. The CDR3 is made up of 14 amino acids. V lost 1 base to trimming and J lost 12 bases, with 21 bases between them. Germline assignment: CDR1 GTSNPN and CDR2 SVGIG (reference sequence). These data come from a study of cytomegalovirus exposure and HLA in healthy donors. Study-wide findings and caveats: Among TCR beta chains, those listed as cytomegalovirus-associated numbered under 200.

Primers: 60 Vbeta forward and 13 Jbeta reverse. Repertoires were generated with immunoSEQ multiplex PCR, while TCRdb's copy carries only in-frame clones and drops some. The table records 55,000 to 80,000 clones, roughly four fifths of them present only once. The receptor was isolated from a man between 18 and 29 years old in good health and CMV-seronegative. V gene TRBV30 combines with J gene TRBJ1-1; TRBD1 is a possible D gene (5 bases). Sequencing was performed on PBMCs. CDR3 in amino acids: CAWSDPGTLGRSFF. CDR3 nucleotides: TGTGCCTGGAGTGACCCCGGGACTCTCGGTCGGTCTTTCTTT.